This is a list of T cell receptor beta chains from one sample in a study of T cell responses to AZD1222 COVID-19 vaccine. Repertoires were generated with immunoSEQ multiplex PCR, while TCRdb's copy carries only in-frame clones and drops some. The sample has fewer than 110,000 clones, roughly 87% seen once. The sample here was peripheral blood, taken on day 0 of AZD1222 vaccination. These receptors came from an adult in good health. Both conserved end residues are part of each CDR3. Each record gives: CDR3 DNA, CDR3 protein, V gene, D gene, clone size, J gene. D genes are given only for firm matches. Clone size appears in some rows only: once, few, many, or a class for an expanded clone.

CDR3nt: TGTGCCAGCAGCGTTGGGGGGGATTGGGGCAATCAGCCCCAGCATTTT
CDR3aa: CASSVGGDWGNQPQHF
v_gene: TRBV9
d_gene: -
abundance: -
j_gene: TRBJ1-5

CDR3nt: TGCGCCAGCAGCTCGGGGTACTCCTACGAGCAGTACTTC
CDR3aa: CASSSGYSYEQYF
v_gene: TRBV5-1
d_gene: -
abundance: -
j_gene: TRBJ2-7

CDR3nt: TGTGCCAGCAGCTCTCTACAGGGGAACACTGAAGCTTTCTTT
CDR3aa: CASSSLQGNTEAFF
v_gene: TRBV7-9
d_gene: -
abundance: -
j_gene: TRBJ1-1

CDR3nt: TGTGCCAGCAGTTTCTCGGCAGGGACGGAAGCTTTCTTT
CDR3aa: CASSFSAGTEAFF
v_gene: TRBV28
d_gene: -
abundance: -
j_gene: TRBJ1-1

CDR3nt: TGCGCCAGCAGCTTAACAGGGGATAGAAATGAAAAACTGTTTTTT
CDR3aa: CASSLTGDRNEKLFF
v_gene: TRBV5-1
d_gene: TRBD1
abundance: -
j_gene: TRBJ1-4

CDR3nt: TGTGCCAGCAGTTACTCGACTAGTAGCGAGCAGTACTTC
CDR3aa: CASSYSTSSEQYF
v_gene: TRBV27
d_gene: -
abundance: -
j_gene: TRBJ2-7

CDR3nt: TGTGCCAGCAGCTTTAATTCCCACAGGGGGCGCGGTGGGGCCAAAAACATTCAGTACTTC
CDR3aa: CASSFNSHRGRGGAKNIQYF
v_gene: TRBV11-3
d_gene: TRBD1
abundance: -
j_gene: TRBJ2-4

CDR3nt: TGTGCCATCAGTCCAAACAGGGAAGTGGAGCAGTACTTC
CDR3aa: CAISPNREVEQYF
v_gene: TRBV10-3
d_gene: -
abundance: -
j_gene: TRBJ2-7

CDR3nt: TGTGCCAGCAGCCCCCCGGGACGCTACTCCACAGATACGCAGTATTTT
CDR3aa: CASSPPGRYSTDTQYF
v_gene: TRBV5-4
d_gene: -
abundance: -
j_gene: TRBJ2-3

CDR3nt: TGTGCCAGCTCCTCTACTGCTAACACTGAAGCTTTCTTT
CDR3aa: CASSSTANTEAFF
v_gene: TRBV3-1/TRBV3-2
d_gene: -
abundance: -
j_gene: TRBJ1-1

CDR3nt: TGTGCCAGCAGTGAACTCGGGCAGGGGAGATATAATTCACCCCTCCACTTT
CDR3aa: CASSELGQGRYNSPLHF
v_gene: TRBV28
d_gene: -
abundance: -
j_gene: TRBJ1-6

CDR3nt: TGTGCCAGCCAAGGGGAGTGGGGTGAAGCTTTCTTT
CDR3aa: CASQGEWGEAFF
v_gene: TRBV9
d_gene: -
abundance: -
j_gene: TRBJ1-1

CDR3nt: TGTGCCAGCAGCGTAGTACCCACAGATACGCAGTATTTT
CDR3aa: CASSVVPTDTQYF
v_gene: TRBV9
d_gene: -
abundance: -
j_gene: TRBJ2-3

CDR3nt: TGTGCCAGTAGGGAAAGGGACGGATTTGGGGCTGAAGCTTTCTTT
CDR3aa: CASRERDGFGAEAFF
v_gene: TRBV19
d_gene: -
abundance: -
j_gene: TRBJ1-1

CDR3nt: TGCGCCAGCAGCTTGGCGGGACAGTCAACCCTCCACTTT
CDR3aa: CASSLAGQSTLHF
v_gene: TRBV5-1
d_gene: TRBD1
abundance: -
j_gene: TRBJ1-6

CDR3nt: TGTGCCAGTAGTACCCCGGGGACGCTAGCCAAAAACATTCAGTACTTC
CDR3aa: CASSTPGTLAKNIQYF
v_gene: TRBV19
d_gene: -
abundance: -
j_gene: TRBJ2-4

CDR3nt: TGTGCCAGCAGCTTCCGGACAGGGGACAATGAGCAGTTCTTC
CDR3aa: CASSFRTGDNEQFF
v_gene: TRBV11-2
d_gene: TRBD1
abundance: -
j_gene: TRBJ2-1

CDR3nt: TGTGCCAGCAGTGAATCGGGGAGTTCTAGCACAGATACGCAGTATTTT
CDR3aa: CASSESGSSSTDTQYF
v_gene: TRBV25-1
d_gene: -
abundance: -
j_gene: TRBJ2-3

CDR3nt: TGTGCCAGCAGCCTTGGAGGGAGTCAGCCCCAGCATTTT
CDR3aa: CASSLGGSQPQHF
v_gene: TRBV6-5
d_gene: -
abundance: -
j_gene: TRBJ1-5

CDR3nt: TGCGCCAGCAGCTCGCCTCCGGAGAGCGGTGGCTACACCTTC
CDR3aa: CASSSPPESGGYTF
v_gene: TRBV5-1
d_gene: -
abundance: -
j_gene: TRBJ1-2

CDR3nt: TGCGCCAGCAGCTTGGACAGCTATAATGAAAAACTGTTTTTT
CDR3aa: CASSLDSYNEKLFF
v_gene: TRBV5-1
d_gene: -
abundance: few
j_gene: TRBJ1-4

CDR3nt: TGTGCCAGCAGCCAATTTATCCTAGCGGGAGGAGGCGAGCAGTACTTC
CDR3aa: CASSQFILAGGGEQYF
v_gene: TRBV3-1/TRBV3-2
d_gene: TRBD2
abundance: once
j_gene: TRBJ2-7

CDR3nt: TGTGCCAGCAGCGACGGACAGATGAACACTGAAGCTTTCTTT
CDR3aa: CASSDGQMNTEAFF
v_gene: TRBV9
d_gene: -
abundance: few
j_gene: TRBJ1-1

CDR3nt: TGTGCCAGCAGCAAAGTACAGGGGAATCAGCCCCAGCATTTT
CDR3aa: CASSKVQGNQPQHF
v_gene: TRBV5-8
d_gene: TRBD1
abundance: -
j_gene: TRBJ1-5

CDR3nt: TGTGCCAGCCGCGGGACACTTAATACGAATCAGCCCCAGCATTTT
CDR3aa: CASRGTLNTNQPQHF
v_gene: TRBV2
d_gene: -
abundance: -
j_gene: TRBJ1-5

CDR3nt: TGTGCCAGCAGTGAAAGGTTCGGGGAGGTCGCTGAAGCTTTCTTT
CDR3aa: CASSERFGEVAEAFF
v_gene: TRBV2
d_gene: -
abundance: many
j_gene: TRBJ1-1

CDR3nt: TGTGCCAGCAGGGATACAGGGACGTATAATGAAAAACTGTTTTTT
CDR3aa: CASRDTGTYNEKLFF
v_gene: TRBV6-5
d_gene: -
abundance: -
j_gene: TRBJ1-4

CDR3nt: TGTGCAAGTCGCCTTACTTTTTTAGCGGGGCCATCTCGGGGATACTACAATGAGCAGTTCTTC
CDR3aa: CASRLTFLAGPSRGYYNEQFF
v_gene: TRBV12-2
d_gene: -
abundance: -
j_gene: TRBJ2-1

CDR3nt: TGTGCCAGCAGTCCCGAGCTAGCGGTGAACACCGGGGAGCTGTTTTTT
CDR3aa: CASSPELAVNTGELFF
v_gene: TRBV6-6
d_gene: TRBD2
abundance: -
j_gene: TRBJ2-2

CDR3nt: TGTGCCAGCAACCTCTCGGGTCAGCCCCAGCATTTT
CDR3aa: CASNLSGQPQHF
v_gene: TRBV28
d_gene: -
abundance: -
j_gene: TRBJ1-5

CDR3nt: TGTGCCAGCAGCCAACGCGGGACTCCATCCTACAATGAGCAGTTCTTC
CDR3aa: CASSQRGTPSYNEQFF
v_gene: TRBV7-9
d_gene: -
abundance: -
j_gene: TRBJ2-1

CDR3nt: TGTGCCAGCAGCTTAGGACAGCAGTACGAGCAGTACTTC
CDR3aa: CASSLGQQYEQYF
v_gene: TRBV11-3
d_gene: -
abundance: -
j_gene: TRBJ2-7

CDR3nt: TGCGCCAGCAGCTTGGCAGCGGGAGGGCCGTCAGATACGCAGTATTTT
CDR3aa: CASSLAAGGPSDTQYF
v_gene: TRBV5-1
d_gene: TRBD2
abundance: few
j_gene: TRBJ2-3

CDR3nt: TGTGCCAGTAGGGGACGGGATCGCGGAGGAAACACCATATATTTT
CDR3aa: CASRGRDRGGNTIYF
v_gene: TRBV19
d_gene: -
abundance: -
j_gene: TRBJ1-3

CDR3nt: TGCGCCAGCAGCTTGGGACGGGGGGAGAACACTGAAGCTTTCTTT
CDR3aa: CASSLGRGENTEAFF
v_gene: TRBV5-1
d_gene: -
abundance: once
j_gene: TRBJ1-1

CDR3nt: TGCAGCACCCCGGGGGCCAGTCCAGACACTGAAGCTTTCTTT
CDR3aa: CSTPGASPDTEAFF
v_gene: TRBV29-1
d_gene: -
abundance: -
j_gene: TRBJ1-1

CDR3nt: TGTGCTAGTGGTGGGATACAAGGACAGTTTATTTCCGGCTACACCTTC
CDR3aa: CASGGIQGQFISGYTF
v_gene: TRBV12-5
d_gene: -
abundance: -
j_gene: TRBJ1-2

CDR3nt: TGTGCCATCAGTGATCAGGGTTTTCGATCACCCCTCCACTTT
CDR3aa: CAISDQGFRSPLHF
v_gene: TRBV10-3
d_gene: -
abundance: -
j_gene: TRBJ1-6

CDR3nt: TGTGCCATCAGTGAAGTGGAAACTGGGGCCAACGTCCTGACTTTC
CDR3aa: CAISEVETGANVLTF
v_gene: TRBV10-3
d_gene: -
abundance: -
j_gene: TRBJ2-6

CDR3nt: TGTGCCAGCAGCCAGACGGGAGTACTACTCTACAATGAGCAGTTCTTC
CDR3aa: CASSQTGVLLYNEQFF
v_gene: TRBV13
d_gene: -
abundance: -
j_gene: TRBJ2-1